A selection of T cell receptor beta chains follows, all from one sample in a study of T cells in Graves' hyperthyroidism and ophthalmopathy. TCRdb reprocessed the multiplex PCR reads with MiXCR, giving one entry per CDR3 protein. The profile shows approximately 870,000 distinct CDR3 sequences, 38% of them singletons. The specimen sequenced was blood. These receptors all come from a man younger than 30 with Graves' hyperthyroidism. CDR3s include the opening cysteine and the closing phenylalanine or tryptophan. The order of the fields is clone size, D gene, J gene, V gene, CDR3 DNA, CDR3 protein. The D gene is left open where the match is weak. Size tells how often a clone was seen (once, few, many) or the class of an expanded clone, and some rows leave it out.

size: few
D: TRBD1
J: TRBJ1-2
V: TRBV5-8
DNA: TGTGCCAGCAGCGAGTGGACAGGGGGCTACACCTTC
CDR3: CASSEWTGGYTF

size: many
D: .
J: TRBJ2-7
V: TRBV19
DNA: TGTGCCAGTAAGGGGCCTAAAGGGCACGAGCAGTACTTC
CDR3: CASKGPKGHEQYF

size: few
D: .
J: TRBJ1-1
V: TRBV20-1
DNA: TGCAGTGCTAGGTACATCACTGAAGCTTTCTTT
CDR3: CSARYITEAFF

size: many
D: .
J: TRBJ2-5
V: TRBV7-9
DNA: TGTGCCAGCAGCGGCAGGGTCGAGGAGACCCAGTACTTC
CDR3: CASSGRVEETQYF

size: .
D: TRBD1
J: TRBJ2-2
V: TRBV10-3
DNA: TGTGCCATCAGTGAGGACAGGGCATACGGCGGGGAGCTGTTTTTT
CDR3: CAISEDRAYGGELFF

size: .
D: .
J: TRBJ1-4
V: TRBV5-4
DNA: TGTGCCAGCAGCTGGGTTAATGAAAAACTGTTTTTT
CDR3: CASSWVNEKLFF

size: many
D: .
J: TRBJ2-7
V: TRBV20-1
DNA: TGCAGTGCTGCCAGCACCCACGAGCAGTACTTC
CDR3: CSAASTHEQYF

size: many
D: .
J: TRBJ1-5
V: TRBV6-6
DNA: TGTGCCAGCAGTTCAGATCAGCCCCAGCATTTT
CDR3: CASSSDQPQHF

size: many
D: .
J: TRBJ2-7
V: TRBV2
DNA: TGTGCCAGCAGTCCAGGGATCGAGCAGTACTTC
CDR3: CASSPGIEQYF

size: .
D: .
J: TRBJ1-2
V: TRBV29-1
DNA: TGCAGCGTTGTGGGGGGCTCTGGAAACACCTTC
CDR3: CSVVGGSGNTF

size: .
D: .
J: TRBJ1-5
V: TRBV15
DNA: TGTGCCAGCTCACCAAAGACAGGACAGCCCCAGCATTTT
CDR3: CASSPKTGQPQHF

size: .
D: .
J: TRBJ2-7
V: TRBV15
DNA: TGTGCCACCAGCCTAGGCGCCGGGAGTTACGAGCAGTACTTC
CDR3: CATSLGAGSYEQYF

size: .
D: .
J: TRBJ2-3
V: TRBV7-2
DNA: TGTGCCAGCAGCCAAGTGGCTACAACAGATACGCAGTATTTT
CDR3: CASSQVATTDTQYF

size: few
D: .
J: TRBJ1-6
V: TRBV16
DNA: TGTGCCAGCAGCCAATACGGGGCCACCCTCCACTTT
CDR3: CASSQYGATLHF

size: .
D: TRBD1
J: TRBJ1-2
V: TRBV19
DNA: TGTGCCAGTAGTAGCGACAGGGCGAAGTATAACTATGGCTACACCTTC
CDR3: CASSSDRAKYNYGYTF

size: .
D: .
J: TRBJ2-5
V: TRBV25-1
DNA: TGTGCCAGCAGTACCCACGAGGGCGCTCCCCCGCATTCCCAAGAGACCCAGTACTTC
CDR3: CASSTHEGAPPHSQETQYF

size: .
D: .
J: TRBJ1-5
V: TRBV20-1
DNA: TGCAGTGCTAGTCTGTGGGGCAGGTCCAACAATCAGCCCCAGCATTTT
CDR3: CSASLWGRSNNQPQHF

size: .
D: .
J: TRBJ2-7
V: TRBV6-1
DNA: TGTGCCAGCACCCCCAGCGCTTACGAGCAGTACTTC
CDR3: CASTPSAYEQYF

size: few
D: .
J: TRBJ1-1
V: TRBV7-9
DNA: TGTGCCAGCAGCGAGGACAGACGATCCCGGGAAGCTTTCTTT
CDR3: CASSEDRRSREAFF

size: .
D: .
J: TRBJ1-2
V: TRBV2
DNA: TGTGCCAGCGCTAGGGACGGCAACCGCTATGGCTACACCTTC
CDR3: CASARDGNRYGYTF

size: many
D: .
J: TRBJ1-2
V: TRBV19
DNA: TGTGCCAGTAGCCAAGACCTATTCTATGGCTACACCTTC
CDR3: CASSQDLFYGYTF

size: many
D: TRBD1
J: TRBJ2-2
V: TRBV15
DNA: TGTGCCACCAGCAGAGAATGGGACAGCATCACCGGGGAGCTGTTTTTT
CDR3: CATSREWDSITGELFF

size: many
D: .
J: TRBJ1-1
V: TRBV10-3
DNA: TGTGCCATCAGTGAGTCTCGGGGAGTGAACACTGAAGCTTTCTTT
CDR3: CAISESRGVNTEAFF

size: .
D: TRBD1
J: TRBJ1-2
V: TRBV10-3
DNA: TGTGCCACCGGGACAGGGGCGAATAGAGGACATGGCTACACCTTC
CDR3: CATGTGANRGHGYTF

size: many
D: .
J: TRBJ1-5
V: TRBV5-6
DNA: TGTGCCAGCAGCTTTGGACCCGGAGGGGGACAGCCCCAGCATTTT
CDR3: CASSFGPGGGQPQHF

size: .
D: .
J: TRBJ2-7
V: TRBV12-3/TRBV12-4
DNA: TGTGCCAGCAGTTACCAACGGGGCTACGAGCAGTACTTC
CDR3: CASSYQRGYEQYF

size: many
D: .
J: TRBJ1-2
V: TRBV10-3
DNA: TGTGCCATCAAGGACCAAGTTTGGTACTATGGCTACACCTTC
CDR3: CAIKDQVWYYGYTF

size: .
D: .
J: TRBJ1-6
V: TRBV25-1
DNA: TGTGCCAGCAGTGAGGTATCGGGCAGGGGAGGCAATTCACCCCTCCACTTT
CDR3: CASSEVSGRGGNSPLHF

size: once
D: TRBD1
J: TRBJ1-2
V: TRBV7-9
DNA: TGTGCCAGCAGCTTAGCCGGGACAGGGGGTAACTATGGCTACACCTTC
CDR3: CASSLAGTGGNYGYTF

size: .
D: .
J: TRBJ1-1
V: TRBV4-3
DNA: TGCGCCAGCAGCCAAGATAGACCTGTTAACACTGAAGCTTTCTTT
CDR3: CASSQDRPVNTEAFF

size: .
D: TRBD1
J: TRBJ1-2
V: TRBV5-1
DNA: TGCGCCAGCAGCTTAACCCTCCAGGGGGAGGGCTGCACCTTC
CDR3: CASSLTLQGEGCTF